Included here is one TCR beta chain sequence, with context. What it binds is unknown. CDR3 length equals 14 residues. Germline CDR1 LGHDT, CDR2 YNNKEL (reference sequence). Trimming removed 4 bases at V and 4 bases at J, with 13 bases between. This specimen comes from a study of identical twins. TCRdb used MiXCR to reprocess the 5' RACE reads, holding one entry per CDR3 protein. The table records 500,000 to 550,000 distinct CDR3 sequences, 20% to 25% of them present only once. The study, taken as a whole, reports: The analysis was cross-sectional rather than longitudinal within donors. There were fewer insertions in abundant cord blood beta clonotypes, but memory repertoires showed no such pattern. Researchers caution that invariant MAIT and iNKT cells could partly confound zero-insertion analyses.

The same sample was also used in a study of yellow fever vaccine responses in identical twins. From that second work: In identical twins, vaccine T cell responses appeared partly shared and partly individual.

Specimen: CD4+ T cells sorted from blood. This TCR derives from a woman under 30 in good health. V is TRBV3-1 and J is TRBJ1-1, with a tentative D call TRBD1 (6 bases). CDR3 residues: CASSRKGGGTEAFF. DNA for the CDR3: TGTGCCAGCAGCCGAAAGGGGGGGGGCACTGAAGCTTTCTTT.